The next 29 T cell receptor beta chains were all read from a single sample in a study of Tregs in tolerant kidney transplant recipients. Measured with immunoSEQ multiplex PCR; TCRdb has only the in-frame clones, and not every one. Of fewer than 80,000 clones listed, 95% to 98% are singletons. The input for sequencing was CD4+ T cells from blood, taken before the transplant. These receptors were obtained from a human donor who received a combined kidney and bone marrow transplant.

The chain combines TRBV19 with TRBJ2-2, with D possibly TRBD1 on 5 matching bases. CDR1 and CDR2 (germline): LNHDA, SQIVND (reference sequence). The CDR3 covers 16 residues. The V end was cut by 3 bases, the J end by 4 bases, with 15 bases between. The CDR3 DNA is TGTGCCAGTAGTATCCATCAGGGTAGGGGCACCGGGGAGCTGTTTTTT. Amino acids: CASSIHQGRGTGELFF. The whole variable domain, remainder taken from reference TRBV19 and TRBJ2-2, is DGGITQSPKYLFRKEGQNVTLSCEQNLNHDAMYWYRQDPGQGLRLIYYSQIVNDFQKGDIAEGYSVSREKKESFPLTVTSAQKNPTAFYLCASSIHQGRGTGELFFGEGSRLTVL.

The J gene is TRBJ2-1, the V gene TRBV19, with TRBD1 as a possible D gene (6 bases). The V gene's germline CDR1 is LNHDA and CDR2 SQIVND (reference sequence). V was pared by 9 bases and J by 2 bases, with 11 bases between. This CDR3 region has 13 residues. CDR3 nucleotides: TGTGCCAGCCAACAGGGCCCCTACAATGAGCAGTTCTTC. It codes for CASQQGPYNEQFF.

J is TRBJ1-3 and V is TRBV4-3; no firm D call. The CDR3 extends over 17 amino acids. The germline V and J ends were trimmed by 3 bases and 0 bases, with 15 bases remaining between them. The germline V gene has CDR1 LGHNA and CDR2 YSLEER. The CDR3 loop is CASSHISRSYSGNTIYF. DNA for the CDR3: TGCGCCAGCAGCCACATTAGCAGATCGTACTCTGGAAACACCATATATTTT.

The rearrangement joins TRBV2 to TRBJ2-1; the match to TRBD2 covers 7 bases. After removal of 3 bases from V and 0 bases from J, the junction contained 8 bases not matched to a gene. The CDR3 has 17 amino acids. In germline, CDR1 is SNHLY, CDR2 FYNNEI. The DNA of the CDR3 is TGTGCCAGCAGTGACGCCGAAGGGACTATCTCCTACAATGAGCAGTTCTTC. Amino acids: CASSDAEGTISYNEQFF.

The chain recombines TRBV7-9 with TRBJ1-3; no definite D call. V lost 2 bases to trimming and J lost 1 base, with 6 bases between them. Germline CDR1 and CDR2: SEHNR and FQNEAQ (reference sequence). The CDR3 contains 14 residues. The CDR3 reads CASSLLISGNTIYF. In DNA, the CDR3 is TGTGCCAGCAGCTTACTTATTTCTGGAAACACCATATATTTT.

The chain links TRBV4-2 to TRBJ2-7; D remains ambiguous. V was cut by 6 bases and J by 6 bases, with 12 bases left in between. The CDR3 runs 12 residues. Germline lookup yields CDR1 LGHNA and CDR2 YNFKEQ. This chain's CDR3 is CASRGGSGEQYF. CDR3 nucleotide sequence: TGTGCCAGCAGAGGTGGATCGGGCGAGCAGTACTTC.

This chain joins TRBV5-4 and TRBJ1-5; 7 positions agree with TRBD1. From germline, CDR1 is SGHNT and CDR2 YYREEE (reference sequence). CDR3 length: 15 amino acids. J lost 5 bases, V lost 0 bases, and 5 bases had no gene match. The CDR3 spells CASSLDRGPHQPQHF. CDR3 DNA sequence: TGTGCCAGCAGCTTGGACAGGGGACCCCATCAGCCCCAGCATTTT.

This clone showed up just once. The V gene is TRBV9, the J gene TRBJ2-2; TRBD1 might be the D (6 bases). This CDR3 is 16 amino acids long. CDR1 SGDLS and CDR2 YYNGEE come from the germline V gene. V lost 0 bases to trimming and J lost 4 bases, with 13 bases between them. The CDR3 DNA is TGTGCCAGCAGCGTAGCTTACAGGGCGGGCACCGGGGAGCTGTTTTTT. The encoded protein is CASSVAYRAGTGELFF.

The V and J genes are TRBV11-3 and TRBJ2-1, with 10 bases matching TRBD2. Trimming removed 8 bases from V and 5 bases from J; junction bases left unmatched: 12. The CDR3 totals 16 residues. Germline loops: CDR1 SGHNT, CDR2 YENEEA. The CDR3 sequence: CASGEREGGDNNEQFF. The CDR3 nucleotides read TGTGCCAGCGGGGAGCGGGAGGGAGGGGATAACAATGAGCAGTTCTTC.

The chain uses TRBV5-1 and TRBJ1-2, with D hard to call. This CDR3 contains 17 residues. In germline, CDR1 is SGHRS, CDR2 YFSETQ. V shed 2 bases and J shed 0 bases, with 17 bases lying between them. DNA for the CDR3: TGCGCCAGCAGCTTAGGGTCAGCTAGCGCCCCTAACTATGGCTACACCTTC. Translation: CASSLGSASAPNYGYTF. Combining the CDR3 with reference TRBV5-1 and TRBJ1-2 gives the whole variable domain KAGVTQTPRYLIKTRGQQVTLSCSPISGHRSVSWYQQTPGQGLQFLFEYFSETQRNKGNFPGRFSGRQFSNSRSEMNVSTLELGDSALYLCASSLGSASAPNYGYTFGSGTRLTVV.

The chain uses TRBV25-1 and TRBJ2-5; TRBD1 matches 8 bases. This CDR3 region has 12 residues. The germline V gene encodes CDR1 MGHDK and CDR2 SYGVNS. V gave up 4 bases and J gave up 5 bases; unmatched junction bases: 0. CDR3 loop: CASSGDRETQYF. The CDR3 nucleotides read TGTGCCAGCAGTGGGGACAGGGAGACCCAGTACTTC. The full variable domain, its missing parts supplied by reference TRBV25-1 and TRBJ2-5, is EADIYQTPRYLVIGTGKKITLECSQTMGHDKMYWYQQDPGMELHLIHYSYGVNSTEKGDLSSESTVSRIRTEHFPLTLESARPSHTSQYLCASSGDRETQYFGPGTRLLVL.

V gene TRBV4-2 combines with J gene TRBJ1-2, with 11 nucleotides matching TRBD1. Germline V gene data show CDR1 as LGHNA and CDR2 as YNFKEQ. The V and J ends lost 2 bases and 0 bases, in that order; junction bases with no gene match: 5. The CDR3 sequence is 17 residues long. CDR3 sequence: CASSQTDRGPTNYGYTF. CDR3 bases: TGTGCCAGCAGCCAAACGGACAGGGGGCCAACTAACTATGGCTACACCTTC.

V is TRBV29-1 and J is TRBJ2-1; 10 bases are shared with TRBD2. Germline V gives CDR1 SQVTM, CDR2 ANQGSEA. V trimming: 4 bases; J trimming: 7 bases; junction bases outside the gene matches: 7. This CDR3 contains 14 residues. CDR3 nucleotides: TGCAGCGTTGTGGATAGCGGGAGGAGGAATGAGCAGTTCTTC. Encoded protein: CSVVDSGRRNEQFF.

The CDR3 sequence: CASSLDGTHNEQFF. The CDR3 bases are TGTGCCAGCAGCTTAGATGGGACACACAATGAGCAGTTCTTC. This chain uses TRBV7-3 with TRBJ2-1; a possible D gene is TRBD1 (6 bases). The V end was cut by 2 bases, the J end by 5 bases, with 10 bases between. Germline CDR1 is SGHTA and CDR2 is FQGTGA. The CDR3 contains 14 residues.

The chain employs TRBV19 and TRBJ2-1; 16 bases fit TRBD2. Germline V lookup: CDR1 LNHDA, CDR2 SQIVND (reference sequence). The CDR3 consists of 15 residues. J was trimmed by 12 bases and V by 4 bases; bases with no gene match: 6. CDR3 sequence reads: CASSRGLAGGTPQFF. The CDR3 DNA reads TGTGCCAGTAGTAGGGGACTAGCGGGGGGGACCCCGCAGTTCTTC.

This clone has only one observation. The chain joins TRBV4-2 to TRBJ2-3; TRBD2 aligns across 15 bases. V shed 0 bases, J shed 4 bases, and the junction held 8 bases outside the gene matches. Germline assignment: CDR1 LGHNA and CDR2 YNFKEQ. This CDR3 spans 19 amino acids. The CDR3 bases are TGTGCCAGCAGCCAAGAGGTGGGGACTAGCGGGGGGTTCGCAGATACGCAGTATTTT. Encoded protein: CASSQEVGTSGGFADTQYF.

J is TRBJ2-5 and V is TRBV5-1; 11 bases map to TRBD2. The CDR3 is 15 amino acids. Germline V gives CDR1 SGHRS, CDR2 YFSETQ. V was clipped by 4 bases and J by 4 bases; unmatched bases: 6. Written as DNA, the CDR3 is TGCGCCAGCAGCCGCGCCCTAGCGGGAGGAGAGACCCAGTACTTC. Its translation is CASSRALAGGETQYF.

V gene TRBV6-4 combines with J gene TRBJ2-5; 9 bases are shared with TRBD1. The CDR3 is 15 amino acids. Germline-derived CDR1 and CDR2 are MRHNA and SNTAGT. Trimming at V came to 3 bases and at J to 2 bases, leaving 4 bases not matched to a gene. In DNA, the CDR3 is TGTGCCAGCAGTGATCGGACAGGGGTTCAAGAGACCCAGTACTTC. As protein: CASSDRTGVQETQYF.

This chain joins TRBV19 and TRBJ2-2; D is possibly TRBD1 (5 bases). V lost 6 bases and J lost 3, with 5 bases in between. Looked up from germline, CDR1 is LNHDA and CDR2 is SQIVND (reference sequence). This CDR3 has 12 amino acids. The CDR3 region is CASRGDTGELFF. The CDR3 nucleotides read TGTGCCAGTAGAGGGGACACCGGGGAGCTGTTTTTT.

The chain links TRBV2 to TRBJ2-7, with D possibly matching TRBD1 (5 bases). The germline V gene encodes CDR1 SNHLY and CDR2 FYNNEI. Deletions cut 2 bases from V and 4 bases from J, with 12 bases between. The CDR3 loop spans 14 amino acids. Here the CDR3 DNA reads TGTGCCAGCAGTGAACAGGGTTTCTTATACGAGCAGTACTTC. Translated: CASSEQGFLYEQYF. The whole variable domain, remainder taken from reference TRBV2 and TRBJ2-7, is EPEVTQTPSHQVTQMGQEVILRCVPISNHLYFYWYRQILGQKVEFLVSFYNNEISEKSEIFDDQFSVERPDGSNFTLKIRSTKLEDSAMYFCASSEQGFLYEQYFGPGTRLTVT.

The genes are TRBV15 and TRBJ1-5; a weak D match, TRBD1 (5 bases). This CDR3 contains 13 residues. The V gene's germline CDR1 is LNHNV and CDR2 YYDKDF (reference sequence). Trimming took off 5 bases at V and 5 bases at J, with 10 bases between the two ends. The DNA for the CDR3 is TGTGCCACCAGCTTCTGGGGGGATCAGCCCCAGCATTTT. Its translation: CATSFWGDQPQHF.

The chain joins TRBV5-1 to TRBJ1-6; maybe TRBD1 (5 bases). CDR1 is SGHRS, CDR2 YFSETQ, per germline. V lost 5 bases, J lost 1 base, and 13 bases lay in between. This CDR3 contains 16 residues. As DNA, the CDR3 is TGCGCCAGCAGTGTCAGGGATGGATCCTATAATTCACCCCTCCACTTT. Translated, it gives CASSVRDGSYNSPLHF.

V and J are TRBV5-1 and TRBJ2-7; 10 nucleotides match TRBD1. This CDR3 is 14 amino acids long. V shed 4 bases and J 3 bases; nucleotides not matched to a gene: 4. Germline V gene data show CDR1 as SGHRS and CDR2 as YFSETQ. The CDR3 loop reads CASSHGQGGYEQYF. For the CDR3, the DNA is TGCGCCAGCAGCCATGGACAGGGGGGCTACGAGCAGTACTTC.

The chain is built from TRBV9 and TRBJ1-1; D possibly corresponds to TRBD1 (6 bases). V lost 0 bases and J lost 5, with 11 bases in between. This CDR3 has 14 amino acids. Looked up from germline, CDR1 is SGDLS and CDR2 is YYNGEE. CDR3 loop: CASSVDQGRTEAFF. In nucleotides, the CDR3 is TGTGCCAGCAGCGTAGATCAGGGGCGGACTGAAGCTTTCTTT.

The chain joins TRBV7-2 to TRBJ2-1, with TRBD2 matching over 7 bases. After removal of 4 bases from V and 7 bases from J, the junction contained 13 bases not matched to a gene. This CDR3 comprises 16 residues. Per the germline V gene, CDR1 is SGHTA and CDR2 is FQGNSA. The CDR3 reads CASSSGGGRELNEQFF. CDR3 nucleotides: TGTGCCAGCAGCTCAGGAGGTGGGCGGGAGTTAAATGAGCAGTTCTTC.

The CDR3 reads CASSFPYRGGYEQYF. The CDR3 DNA reads TGTGCCAGCAGTTTTCCGTACAGGGGGGGATACGAGCAGTACTTC. J is TRBJ2-7 and V is TRBV28; the D gene is possibly TRBD1 (8 bases). Germline CDR1 reads MDHEN; CDR2 reads SYDVKM. The V gene lost 3 bases and the J gene lost 4 bases, with 16 bases spanning the gap. The CDR3 loop spans 15 amino acids.

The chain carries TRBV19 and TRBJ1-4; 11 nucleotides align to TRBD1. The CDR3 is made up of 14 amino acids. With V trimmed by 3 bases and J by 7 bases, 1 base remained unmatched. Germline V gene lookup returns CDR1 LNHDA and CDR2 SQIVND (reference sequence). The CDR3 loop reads CASSIGQGAEKLFF. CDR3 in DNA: TGTGCCAGTAGTATTGGACAGGGGGCTGAAAAACTGTTTTTT.

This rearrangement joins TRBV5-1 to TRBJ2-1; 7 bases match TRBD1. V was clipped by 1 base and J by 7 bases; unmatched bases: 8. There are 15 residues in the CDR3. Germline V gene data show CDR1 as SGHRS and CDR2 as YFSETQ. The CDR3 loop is CASSLNPTGRNEQFF. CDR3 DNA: TGCGCCAGCAGCTTGAACCCGACAGGGAGAAATGAGCAGTTCTTC.

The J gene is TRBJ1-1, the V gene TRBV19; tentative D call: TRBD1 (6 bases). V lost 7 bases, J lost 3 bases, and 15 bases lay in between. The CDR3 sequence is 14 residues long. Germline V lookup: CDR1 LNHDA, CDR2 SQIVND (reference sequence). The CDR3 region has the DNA TGTGCCAGTACTCCACAGGGTTTGGACACTGAAGCTTTCTTT. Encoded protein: CASTPQGLDTEAFF.